The sequence of this TCR beta chain was determined in a study of cytomegalovirus exposure and HLA in healthy donors. The PCR ran on 60 Vbeta and 13 Jbeta primers. The table came from immunoSEQ multiplex PCR; TCRdb's copy has only in-frame clones and leaves some out. The sample consists of around 170,000 clones, about 81% of them appearing once. CDR3 length: 15 residues. Germline assignment: CDR1 SGHDT and CDR2 YYEEEE. Trimming shortened V by 4 bases and J by 1 base, and 14 bases separated the two germline ends. Sequences were obtained from PBMCs. The rearrangement links TRBV5-6 to TRBJ1-1; D unclear. This receptor was identified in a woman under 30 in good health and CMV-seronegative. CDR3 amino acids: CASSSRYLENTEAFF. Written as DNA, the CDR3 is TGTGCCAGCAGCAGCAGGTATTTGGAGAACACTGAAGCTTTCTTT.